A single sample is the source of the 27 T cell receptor beta chains below, sequenced in a study of blood T cell repertoires in COVID-19. The protocol was immunoSEQ multiplex PCR, while the TCRdb copy is restricted to in-frame clones and leaves out a portion. The sample contains some 390,000 clones, around nine tenths of which appear only once. The sequenced sample was peripheral blood. Receptor source: a woman aged 40 to 49 with COVID-19, enrolled during active disease.

The CDR3 is CAWNRGLGADTQYF. The CDR3, as DNA: TGTGCCTGGAATCGGGGTCTTGGAGCAGATACGCAGTATTTT. V usage is TRBV30 and J usage is TRBJ2-3; TRBD2 might be the D (5 bases). Looked up from germline, CDR1 is GTSNPN and CDR2 is SVGIG (reference sequence). V shed 4 bases and J shed 4 bases, with 15 bases lying between them. The CDR3 totals 14 residues.

The J gene is TRBJ2-1, the V gene TRBV7-2, with 8 bases identical to TRBD1. With V trimmed by 7 bases and J by 7 bases, 12 bases remained unmatched. Germline CDR1 and CDR2: SGHTA and FQGNSA. CDR3 length: 15 residues. The CDR3 spells CASTLMGQGANEQFF. CDR3 coding DNA: TGTGCCAGCACCCTGATGGGGCAGGGGGCGAATGAGCAGTTCTTC.

In its sample, this clone was seen once. V gene TRBV7-2 combines with J gene TRBJ2-3; D remains unclear. CDR1 is SGHTA, CDR2 FQGNSA, per germline. With 4 bases removed from V and 0 bases from J, the gap between germline ends came to 11 bases. The CDR3 extends over 15 amino acids. CDR3 sequence reads: CASSSQAVSTDTQYF. The CDR3 nucleotides read TGTGCCAGCAGCTCTCAGGCAGTCAGCACAGATACGCAGTATTTT.

The rearrangement uses TRBV14 and TRBJ1-2; D ambiguous. Trimming pared 1 base from V and 5 bases from J, leaving 11 bases between. CDR3 length equals 14 residues. CDR1 and CDR2 (germline): SGHDN, FVKESK. DNA of the CDR3: TGTGCCAGCAGCCAAGGGAGAGGAGGGTATGGCTACACCTTC. Translating it yields CASSQGRGGYGYTF.

V gene TRBV7-2 combines with J gene TRBJ2-5; TRBD2 matches 9 bases. Germline V gene data show CDR1 as SGHTA and CDR2 as FQGNSA. The CDR3 length is 15 residues. V was clipped by 5 bases and J by 2 bases; unmatched bases: 6. CDR3 sequence (DNA): TGTGCCAGCAGCCAGCGCGGGGGGGGTCAAGAGACCCAGTACTTC. As protein: CASSQRGGGQETQYF.

This chain connects TRBV4-2 to TRBJ1-5; D is undetermined. Per the germline V gene, CDR1 is LGHNA and CDR2 is YNFKEQ. This CDR3 is 13 amino acids long. Trimming took 1 base from V and 6 from J, leaving 7 bases between them. The CDR3 spells CASSQGLSQPQHF. The CDR3 DNA follows: TGTGCCAGCAGCCAAGGGCTTTCTCAGCCCCAGCATTTT.

The gene calls are TRBV30 and TRBJ1-5; tentatively, D is TRBD1 (6 bases). Deletions cut 1 base from V and 4 bases from J, with 17 bases between. The germline gives CDR1 GTSNPN, CDR2 SVGIG (reference sequence). The CDR3 is 16 residues long. CDR3 nucleotides: TGTGCCTGGAGTGCTCCCCGAGGGGGGGAGAATCAGCCCCAGCATTTT. The encoded protein is CAWSAPRGGENQPQHF.

This clone came up once. One end of the junction varies from germline; a read error may be responsible. J is TRBJ1-6 and V is TRBV18; 8 positions match TRBD1. The CDR3 sequence is 15 residues long. Germline CDR1 KGHSH, CDR2 LQKENI. The CDR3 DNA sequence: TGTGCCAGCTCGCCACCGGGACAGGATGATTCACCCCTCCACTTT. This gives the protein CASSPPGQDDSPLHF.

In regard to this clone: Compared with germline, one end of the junction differs, possibly owing to a read error. V gene TRBV20-1 combines with J gene TRBJ2-7; D gene unclear. The CDR3 consists of 10 residues. The germline V gene encodes CDR1 DFQATT and CDR2 SNEGSKA (reference sequence). DNA for the CDR3: TGTCCCTTATATAGCAGCGAGCAGTACTTC. It codes for CPLYSSEQYF.

The chain recombines TRBV29-1 with TRBJ1-1; no firm D call. Germline V gene sequence: CDR1 SQVTM, CDR2 ANQGSEA. The CDR3 is made up of 12 amino acids. Trimming removed 0 bases from V and 5 bases from J, with 7 bases in between. The DNA of the CDR3 is TGCAGCGTTGAAGAGACACGGACTGAAGCTTTCTTT. Its protein product is CSVEETRTEAFF.

The V and J genes are TRBV12-3 or TRBV12-4 and TRBJ1-2; 7 bases map to TRBD1. J was trimmed by 8 bases and V by 7 bases; bases with no gene match: 4. CDR3 length: 11 residues. The CDR3: CASTLRGGYTF. CDR3 coding DNA: TGTGCCAGCACCCTCAGGGGGGGCTACACCTTC.

This clone was observed a single time. The conserved phenylalanine or tryptophan normally closing the CDR3 is absent here, so this likely arose from a read error. V and J are TRBV27 and TRBJ1-2; 7 bases are a match to TRBD1. Germline V gives CDR1 MNHEY, CDR2 SMNVEV (reference sequence). The CDR3 loop spans 13 amino acids. The V and J ends lost 5 bases and 4 bases, in that order; junction bases with no gene match: 4. The chain's CDR3 is CASSQGQSYGYTL. The CDR3 DNA reads TGTGCCAGCAGTCAGGGACAGAGCTATGGCTACACCCTC.

V gene TRBV27 combines with J gene TRBJ2-1, with 8 nucleotides matching TRBD1. Germline V gene sequence: CDR1 MNHEY, CDR2 SMNVEV (reference sequence). V was clipped by 5 bases and J by 8 bases; unmatched bases: 8. The CDR3 sequence is 14 residues long. The CDR3 is CASSDRGPNDEQFF. Here the CDR3 DNA reads TGTGCCAGCAGTGACAGGGGCCCCAACGATGAGCAGTTCTTC.

The chain employs TRBV5-6 and TRBJ1-5; D is unresolved. CDR1 and CDR2 (germline): SGHDT, YYEEEE. The length of the CDR3 is 13 residues. Trimming removed 5 bases at V and 7 bases at J, with 13 bases between. The CDR3: CASSLWGEQPQHF. The CDR3 coding sequence is TGTGCCAGCAGTCTTTGGGGAGAACAGCCCCAGCATTTT.

The chain employs TRBV19 and TRBJ2-3; TRBD1 matches 8 bases. There are 16 residues in the CDR3. With 7 bases clipped from V and 1 base from J, the junction kept 10 bases outside the gene matches. Per germline, CDR1 LNHDA and CDR2 SQIVND (reference sequence). The DNA for the CDR3 is TGTGCCAGTACTCATCAGGGGGCAGAGGGCACAGATACGCAGTATTTT. This encodes CASTHQGAEGTDTQYF.

The J gene is TRBJ2-7, the V gene TRBV10-3, with D perhaps matching TRBD2 (5 bases). Per germline, CDR1 ENHRY and CDR2 SYGVKD. Trimming cost V 6 bases and J 3 bases, with 6 bases left between them. The CDR3 is 11 residues long. CDR3 amino acids: CAISGIYEQYF. In DNA form, the CDR3 reads TGTGCCATCAGCGGGATCTACGAGCAGTACTTC.

The chain is built from TRBV7-9 and TRBJ1-5, with TRBD1 as a possible D gene (6 bases). Trimming took off 3 bases at V and 6 bases at J, with 9 bases between the two ends. This CDR3 region has 13 residues. CDR1 and CDR2 (germline): SEHNR, FQNEAQ (reference sequence). The CDR3 DNA reads as TGTGCCAGCAGCTTGGGGACAATTCAGCCCCAGCATTTT. Translation: CASSLGTIQPQHF.

This rearrangement joins TRBV5-1 to TRBJ2-1, with 8 bases lining up with TRBD1. The V and J ends lost 4 bases and 6 bases, in that order; junction bases with no gene match: 15. This CDR3 is built from 17 residues. Germline CDR1 and CDR2: SGHRS and YFSETQ. The CDR3 is CASSAIPGQGSLNEQFF. As DNA, the CDR3 is TGCGCCAGCAGCGCTATCCCTGGACAGGGATCCCTCAATGAGCAGTTCTTC.

This sequence joins TRBV30 and TRBJ2-1, with D possibly TRBD2 on 5 matching bases. The ends were cut back, 4 bases at V and 5 bases at J, with 12 bases in the middle. Germline V gives CDR1 GTSNPN, CDR2 SVGIG (reference sequence). The CDR3 length is 13 residues. The CDR3 region has the DNA TGTGCCTGGAACGGTGTCGGGGACAATGAGCAGTTCTTC. This gives the protein CAWNGVGDNEQFF.

The rearrangement joins TRBV3-1 (or the pseudogene TRBV3-2) to TRBJ1-1; 11 bases map to TRBD1. Losses at the gene ends were 3 bases for V and 11 bases for J; bases not matched to a gene: 5. CDR1 is LGHDT and CDR2 is YNNKEL in the germline V gene (reference sequence). The CDR3 covers 13 residues. The CDR3 region has the DNA TGTGCCAGCAGCCAGCGGGACAGGGGGAAGGCTTTCTTT. Translated, it gives CASSQRDRGKAFF.

The chain employs TRBV5-6 and TRBJ1-1; no clear D gene. Germline V gives CDR1 SGHDT, CDR2 YYEEEE. The CDR3 length is 13 residues. Trimming removed 0 bases from V and 2 bases from J, with 5 bases in between. This chain's CDR3 is CASSLALNTEAFF. CDR3 nucleotides: TGTGCCAGCAGCTTGGCCTTAAACACTGAAGCTTTCTTT. The variable domain in full, completed from reference TRBV5-6 and TRBJ1-1, reads DAGVTQSPTHLIKTRGQQVTLRCSPKSGHDTVSWYQQALGQGPQFIFQYYEEEERQRGNFPDRFSGHQFPNYSSELNVNALLLGDSALYLCASSLALNTEAFFGQGTRLTVV.

J is TRBJ1-2 and V is TRBV28, with D hard to call. This CDR3 is built from 14 residues. CDR1 is MDHEN and CDR2 is SYDVKM in the germline V gene. Trimming pared 2 bases from V and 4 bases from J, leaving 11 bases between. Written as DNA, the CDR3 is TGTGCCAGCAGTTTACGCGACACGTCCTATGGCTACACCTTC. Encoded protein: CASSLRDTSYGYTF.

The chain recombines TRBV7-2 with TRBJ1-5; 7 bases line up with TRBD1. This CDR3 spans 16 amino acids. Trimming took 3 bases from V and 0 from J; bases not matched to a gene: 5. Germline-derived CDR1 and CDR2 are SGHTA and FQGNSA. The DNA for the CDR3 is TGTGCCAGCAGCTTCGCCAGGGGGTCTAGCAATCAGCCCCAGCATTTT. Amino acids: CASSFARGSSNQPQHF.

This chain connects TRBV6-5 to TRBJ1-3, with D possibly matching TRBD1 (5 bases). Germline CDR1 and CDR2: MNHEY and SVGAGI. Deletions cut 0 bases from V and 2 bases from J, with 8 bases between. This CDR3 is built from 15 residues. Written as DNA, the CDR3 is TGTGCCAGCAGTTACTCAGGGGATCCTGGAAACACCATATATTTT. Its protein is CASSYSGDPGNTIYF.

V gene TRBV3-1 (or the pseudogene TRBV3-2) combines with J gene TRBJ2-6; tentative D call: TRBD2 (6 bases). The CDR3 sequence is 19 residues long. Trimming took 5 bases from V and 0 from J, leaving 20 bases between them. Per germline, CDR1 LGHDT and CDR2 YNNKEL (reference sequence). The CDR3 here is CASSFLSAGPLSGANVLTF. Written as DNA, the CDR3 is TGTGCCAGCAGCTTCCTATCGGCGGGACCTCTCTCTGGGGCCAACGTCCTGACTTTC.

The chain has TRBV28 and TRBJ1-2, with 9 bases lining up with TRBD1. This CDR3 has 14 amino acids. From germline, CDR1 is MDHEN and CDR2 SYDVKM. With V trimmed by 2 bases and J by 6 bases, 4 bases remained unmatched. The CDR3 loop reads CASSLVRQGDGYTF. Here the CDR3 DNA reads TGTGCCAGCAGTTTAGTTCGACAGGGGGATGGCTACACCTTC.

The chain links TRBV3-1 (or the pseudogene TRBV3-2) to TRBJ2-2; a possible D gene is TRBD2 (6 bases). Trimming cost V 4 bases and J 4 bases, with 13 bases left between them. Germline V gene data show CDR1 as LGHDT and CDR2 as YNNKEL (reference sequence). CDR3 size: 15 residues. The CDR3 DNA sequence: TGTGCCAGCAGCCCCCACGGGAGCGGCACCGGGGAGCTGTTTTTT. This sequence encodes CASSPHGSGTGELFF.